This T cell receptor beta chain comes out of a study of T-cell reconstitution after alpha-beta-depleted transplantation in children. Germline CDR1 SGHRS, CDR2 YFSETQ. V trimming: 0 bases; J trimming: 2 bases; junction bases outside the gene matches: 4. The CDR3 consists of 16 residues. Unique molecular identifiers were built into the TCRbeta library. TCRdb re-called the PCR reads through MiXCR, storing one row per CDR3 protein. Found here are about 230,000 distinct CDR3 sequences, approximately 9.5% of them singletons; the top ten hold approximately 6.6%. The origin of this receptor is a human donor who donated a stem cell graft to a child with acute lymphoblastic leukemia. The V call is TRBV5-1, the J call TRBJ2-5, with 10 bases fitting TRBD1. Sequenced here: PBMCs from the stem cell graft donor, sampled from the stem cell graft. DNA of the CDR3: TGCGCCAGCAGCTTGGTTGGGGGACAGGGGCAAGAGACCCAGTACTTC. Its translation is CASSLVGGQGQETQYF.